The entry below gives a single T cell receptor beta chain sequence along with its context. Its antigen is not identified. The data were taken from a study of shared clonotypes between healthy human individuals. For the study at large: Each donor contributed plates that comprised three CD4 naive, three CD4 memory, two CD8 naive and one CD8 memory. Study-wide results and caveats: Some naive CD4 clonotypes, approximately 4.5%, turned up in common across a few donors. Since donors were few, the genetic and exposure-history diversity represented was limited.

Germline loops: CDR1 MDHEN, CDR2 SYDVKM. V lost 3 bases to trimming and J lost 5 bases, with 8 bases between them. The CDR3 sequence is 14 residues long. From CD4+ cells came CD45RA+ naive and CD45RA-negative memory subsets. TCRdb's copy holds only in-frame clones and misses some; the assay was immunoSEQ multiplex PCR. The repertoire holds about a million clones, with about 72% as singletons. Sequencing was performed on memory CD4+ T cells from PBMCs. Documented subset: CD45RA-negative fraction. The sequence came from a man younger than 30 in good health. Some clones in this sample may be carry-over from other donors' samples. The genes are TRBV28 and TRBJ1-6, with D maybe TRBD1 (6 bases). The CDR3 is CASSFGQNNSPLHF. CDR3 DNA: TGTGCCAGCAGTTTTGGACAGAATAATTCACCCCTCCACTTT.